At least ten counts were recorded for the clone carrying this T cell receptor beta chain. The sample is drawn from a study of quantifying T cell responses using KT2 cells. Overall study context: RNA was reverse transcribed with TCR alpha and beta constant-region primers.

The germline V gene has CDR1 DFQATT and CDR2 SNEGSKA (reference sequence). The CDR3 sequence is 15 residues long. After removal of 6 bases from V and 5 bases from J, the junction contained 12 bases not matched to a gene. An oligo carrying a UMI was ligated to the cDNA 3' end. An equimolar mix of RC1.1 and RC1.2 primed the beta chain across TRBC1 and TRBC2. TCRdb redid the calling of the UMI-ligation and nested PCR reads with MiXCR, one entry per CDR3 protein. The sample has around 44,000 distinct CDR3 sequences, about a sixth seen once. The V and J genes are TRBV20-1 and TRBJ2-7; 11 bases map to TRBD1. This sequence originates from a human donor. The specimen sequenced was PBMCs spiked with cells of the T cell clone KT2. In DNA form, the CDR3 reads TGCAGTGCCCTGCAACCTTGGACAGGGGGCAACGAGCAGTACTTC. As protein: CSALQPWTGGNEQYF.